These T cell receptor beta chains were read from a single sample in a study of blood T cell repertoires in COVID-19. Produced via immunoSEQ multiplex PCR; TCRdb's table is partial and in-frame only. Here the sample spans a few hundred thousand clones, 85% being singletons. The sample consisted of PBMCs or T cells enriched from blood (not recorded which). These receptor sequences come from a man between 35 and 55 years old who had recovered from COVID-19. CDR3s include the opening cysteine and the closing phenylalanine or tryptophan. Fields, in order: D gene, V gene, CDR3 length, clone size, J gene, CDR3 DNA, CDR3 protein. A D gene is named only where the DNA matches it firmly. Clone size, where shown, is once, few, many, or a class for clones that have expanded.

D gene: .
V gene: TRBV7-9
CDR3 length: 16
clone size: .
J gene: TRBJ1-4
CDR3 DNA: TGTGCCAGCAGCCGAGTCGGGACTGGCCAAAATGAAAAACTGTTTTTT
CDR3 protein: CASSRVGTGQNEKLFF

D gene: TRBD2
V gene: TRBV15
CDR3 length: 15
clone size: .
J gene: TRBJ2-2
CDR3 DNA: TGTGCCACCAGCAGAGTAGCGGGAGGGCCCGGGGAGCTGTTTTTT
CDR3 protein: CATSRVAGGPGELFF

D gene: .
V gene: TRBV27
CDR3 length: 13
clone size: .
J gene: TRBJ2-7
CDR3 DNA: TGTGCCAGCAGCCCGGGACTCGACTACGAGCAGTACTTC
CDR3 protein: CASSPGLDYEQYF

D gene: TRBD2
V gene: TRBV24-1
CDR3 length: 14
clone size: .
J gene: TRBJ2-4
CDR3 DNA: TGTGCCACCAGTGATGCCCGACTAGCAGACATTCAGTACTTC
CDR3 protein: CATSDARLADIQYF

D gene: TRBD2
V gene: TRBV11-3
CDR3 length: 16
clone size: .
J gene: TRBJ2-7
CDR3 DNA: TGTGCCAGCAGCTTAGGTAACGGGAGGACCTCCTACGAGCAGTACTTC
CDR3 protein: CASSLGNGRTSYEQYF

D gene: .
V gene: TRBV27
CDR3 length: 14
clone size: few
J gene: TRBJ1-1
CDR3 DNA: TGTGCCAGCAGCCTGGGGGGGCCTAACACTGAAGCTTTCTTT
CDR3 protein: CASSLGGPNTEAFF

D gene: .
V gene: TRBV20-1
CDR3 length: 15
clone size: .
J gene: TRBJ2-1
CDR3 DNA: TGCAGTGCTAGTCAGGGGGAGGCCAAACGGGGTGAGCAGTTCTTC
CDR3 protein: CSASQGEAKRGEQFF

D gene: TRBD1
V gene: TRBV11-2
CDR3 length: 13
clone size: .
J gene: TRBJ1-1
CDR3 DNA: TGTGCCAGCAGCCTAACAGGGGCCACTGAAGCTTTCTTT
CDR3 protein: CASSLTGATEAFF

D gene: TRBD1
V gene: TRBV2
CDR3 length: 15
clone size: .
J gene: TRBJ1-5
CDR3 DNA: TGTGCCAGCGCAGGATTGGCCAGGGGGCCCCAGCCCCAGCATTTT
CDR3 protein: CASAGLARGPQPQHF

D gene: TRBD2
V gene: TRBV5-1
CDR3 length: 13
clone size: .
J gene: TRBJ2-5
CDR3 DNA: TGCGCCAGCAGACTCCTAGCGGAAGAGACCCAGTACTTC
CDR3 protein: CASRLLAEETQYF

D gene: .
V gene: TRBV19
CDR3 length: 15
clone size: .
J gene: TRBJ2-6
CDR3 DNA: TGTGCCAGTAGTATAACCGGGTCCGGGGCCAACGTCCTGACTTTC
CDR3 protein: CASSITGSGANVLTF

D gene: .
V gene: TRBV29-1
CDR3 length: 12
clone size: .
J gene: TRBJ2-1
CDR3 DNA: TGCAGAGTGGACAGAAGCGGAAATGAGCAGTTCTTC
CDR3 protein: CRVDRSGNEQFF

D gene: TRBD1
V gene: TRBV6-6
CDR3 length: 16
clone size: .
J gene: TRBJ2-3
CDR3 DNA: TGTGCCAGCGGGACAGGGGCCCAAACTAGCACAGATACGCAGTATTTT
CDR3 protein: CASGTGAQTSTDTQYF

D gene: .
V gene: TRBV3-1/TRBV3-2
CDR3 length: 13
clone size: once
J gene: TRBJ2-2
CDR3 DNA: TGTGCCAGCAGCCGCGGCCTCACCGGGGAGCTGTTTTTT
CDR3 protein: CASSRGLTGELFF

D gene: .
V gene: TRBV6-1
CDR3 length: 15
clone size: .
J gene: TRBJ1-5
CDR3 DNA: TGTGCCAGCAGTGAAGTGCGGAGGGCCAATCAGCCCCAGCATTTT
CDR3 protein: CASSEVRRANQPQHF

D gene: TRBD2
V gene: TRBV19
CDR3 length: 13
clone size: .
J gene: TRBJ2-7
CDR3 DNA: TGTGCCAGTATCTCCCGGGCGGGAGAGGAGCAGTACTTC
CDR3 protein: CASISRAGEEQYF

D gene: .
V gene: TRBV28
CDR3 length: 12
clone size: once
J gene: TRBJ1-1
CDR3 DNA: TGTGCCAGCAGTCTAATAAAAACTGAAGCTTTCTTT
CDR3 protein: CASSLIKTEAFF

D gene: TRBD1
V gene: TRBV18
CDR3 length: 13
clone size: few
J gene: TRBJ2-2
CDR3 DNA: TGTGCCAGCTCAACAGGGGCTGTGGGGGAGCTGTTTTTT
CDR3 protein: CASSTGAVGELFF

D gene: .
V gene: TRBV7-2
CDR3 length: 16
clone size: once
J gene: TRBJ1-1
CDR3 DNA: TGTGCCAGCAGCTTAGGGGGACTGATGGGGACCACTGAAGCTTTCTTT
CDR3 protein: CASSLGGLMGTTEAFF

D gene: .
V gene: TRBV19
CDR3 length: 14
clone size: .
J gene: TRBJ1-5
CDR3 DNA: TGTGCCAGTAGTATCGGGGAGTTCGATCAGCCCCAGCATTTT
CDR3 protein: CASSIGEFDQPQHF

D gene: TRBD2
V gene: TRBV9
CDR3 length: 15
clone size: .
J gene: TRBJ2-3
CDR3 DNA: TGTGCCAGCAGCGTGACTAGCGGGGGAGGGGATACGCAGTATTTT
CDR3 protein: CASSVTSGGGDTQYF

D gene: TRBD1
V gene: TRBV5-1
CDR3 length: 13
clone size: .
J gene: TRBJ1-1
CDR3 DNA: TGCGCCAGCAGCTGGACAGGGGAGACTGAAGCTTTCTTT
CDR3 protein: CASSWTGETEAFF

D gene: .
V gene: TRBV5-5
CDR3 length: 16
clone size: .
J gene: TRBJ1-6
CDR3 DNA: TGTGCCAGCAGCTTAGGGGTCCCCTACTATAATTCACCCCTCCACTTT
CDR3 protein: CASSLGVPYYNSPLHF

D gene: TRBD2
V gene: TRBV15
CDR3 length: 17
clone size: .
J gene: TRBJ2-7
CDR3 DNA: TGTGCCACCAGCAGAGAGGCACTAGCGGGAGTTAACTACGAGCAGTACTTC
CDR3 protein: CATSREALAGVNYEQYF

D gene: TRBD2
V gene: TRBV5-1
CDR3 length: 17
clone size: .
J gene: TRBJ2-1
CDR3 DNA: TGCGCCAGCAGCTGGTCCGGACTAGCGGGAGCCTACAATGAGCAGTTCTTC
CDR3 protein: CASSWSGLAGAYNEQFF

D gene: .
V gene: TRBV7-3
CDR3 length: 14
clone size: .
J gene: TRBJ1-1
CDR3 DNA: TGTGCCAGCAGCCCCGAGCAGGGGAACACTGAAGCTTTCTTT
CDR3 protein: CASSPEQGNTEAFF

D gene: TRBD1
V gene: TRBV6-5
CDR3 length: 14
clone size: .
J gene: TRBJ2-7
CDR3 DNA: TGTGCCAGCAGGGCAGGGGGCACTTATGGCGAGCAGTACTTC
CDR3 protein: CASRAGGTYGEQYF

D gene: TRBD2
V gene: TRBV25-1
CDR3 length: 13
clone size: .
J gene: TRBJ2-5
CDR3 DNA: TGTGCCAGTTCTGGGGGGGTTCGTGAGACCCAGTACTTC
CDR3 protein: CASSGGVRETQYF

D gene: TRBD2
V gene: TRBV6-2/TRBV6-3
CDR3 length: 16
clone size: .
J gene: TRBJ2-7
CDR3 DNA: TGTGCCAGCAGTTACGGGGCGGGAGGGCCGATATACGAGCAGTACTTC
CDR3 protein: CASSYGAGGPIYEQYF

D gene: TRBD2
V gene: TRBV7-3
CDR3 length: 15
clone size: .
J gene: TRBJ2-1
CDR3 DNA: TGTGCCAGCAGCTTCGGGACTAGCGGGAACAATGAGCAGTTCTTC
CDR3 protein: CASSFGTSGNNEQFF

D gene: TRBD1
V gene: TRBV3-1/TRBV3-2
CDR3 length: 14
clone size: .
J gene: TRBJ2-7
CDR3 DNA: TGTGCCAGCAGCCGGGGACAGATCCCCTACGAGCAGTACTTC
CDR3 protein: CASSRGQIPYEQYF

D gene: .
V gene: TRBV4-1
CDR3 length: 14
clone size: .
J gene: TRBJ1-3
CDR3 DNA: TGCGCCAGCAGCCAAGGGCCAGGACTAAACACCATATATTTT
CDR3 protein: CASSQGPGLNTIYF

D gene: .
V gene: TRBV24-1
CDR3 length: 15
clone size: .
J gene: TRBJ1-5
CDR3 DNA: TGTGCCACCAGTGATGGACAGTATAGCAATCAGCCCCAGCATTTT
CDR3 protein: CATSDGQYSNQPQHF

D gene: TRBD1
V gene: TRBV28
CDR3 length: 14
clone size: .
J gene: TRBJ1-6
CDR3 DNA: TGTGCCAGCAGCCAACAGGGGGCCGCTTCACCCCTCCACTTT
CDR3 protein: CASSQQGAASPLHF

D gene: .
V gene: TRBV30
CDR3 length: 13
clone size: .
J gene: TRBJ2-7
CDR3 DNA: TGTGCCTGGAGAGGCGACAGGCCCTACGAGCAGTACTTC
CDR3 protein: CAWRGDRPYEQYF

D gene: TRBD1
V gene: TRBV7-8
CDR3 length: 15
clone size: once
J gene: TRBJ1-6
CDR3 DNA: TGTGCCAGCAGCTGGGGACAGGCGGATAATTCACCCCTCCACTTT
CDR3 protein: CASSWGQADNSPLHF

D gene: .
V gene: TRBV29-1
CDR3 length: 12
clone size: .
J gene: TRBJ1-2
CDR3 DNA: TGCAGCGTTGGGCCAGAGGGAGATGGCTACACCTTC
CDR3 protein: CSVGPEGDGYTF

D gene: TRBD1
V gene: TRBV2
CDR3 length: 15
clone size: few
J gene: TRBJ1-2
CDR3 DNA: TGTGCCAGCAGGAGTGATCCAGGGGGGATCGGTGGCTACACCTTC
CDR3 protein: CASRSDPGGIGGYTF

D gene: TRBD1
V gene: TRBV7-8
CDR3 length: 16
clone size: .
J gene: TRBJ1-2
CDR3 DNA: TGTGCCAGCAGCTTAGGACCACAGGGGGACGGCTATGGCTACACCTTC
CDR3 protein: CASSLGPQGDGYGYTF

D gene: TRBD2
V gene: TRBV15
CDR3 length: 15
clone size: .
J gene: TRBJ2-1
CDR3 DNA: TGTGCCACCAGCAGAGCCCTAGCGGGATCATATGAGCAGTTCTTC
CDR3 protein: CATSRALAGSYEQFF

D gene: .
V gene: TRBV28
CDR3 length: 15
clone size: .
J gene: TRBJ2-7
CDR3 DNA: TGTGCCAGCAGTTTACGTCCCTCAGTTAACTACGAGCAGTACTTC
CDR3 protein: CASSLRPSVNYEQYF

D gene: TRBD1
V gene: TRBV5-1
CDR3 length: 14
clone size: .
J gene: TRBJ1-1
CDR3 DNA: TGCGCCAGCAGCATCCACAGGGGAGACACTGAAGCTTTCTTT
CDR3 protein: CASSIHRGDTEAFF

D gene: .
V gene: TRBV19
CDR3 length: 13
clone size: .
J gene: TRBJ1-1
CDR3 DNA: TGTGCCAGTAGTATAGGAGGGAACAGTGAAGCTTTCTTT
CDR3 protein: CASSIGGNSEAFF

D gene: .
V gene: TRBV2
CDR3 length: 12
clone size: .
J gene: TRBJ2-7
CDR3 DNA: TGTGCCAGCAGAGCGGACTCCTACGAGCAGTACTTC
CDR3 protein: CASRADSYEQYF

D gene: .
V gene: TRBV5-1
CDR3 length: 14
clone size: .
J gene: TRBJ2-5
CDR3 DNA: TGCGCCAGCAGCTGGGGGCCGTGGGGAGAGACCCAGTACTTC
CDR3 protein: CASSWGPWGETQYF

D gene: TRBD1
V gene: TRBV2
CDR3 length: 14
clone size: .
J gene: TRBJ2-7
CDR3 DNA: TGTGCCAGCAGTGGGGACAGGGGGTCCTACGAGCAGTACTTC
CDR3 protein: CASSGDRGSYEQYF

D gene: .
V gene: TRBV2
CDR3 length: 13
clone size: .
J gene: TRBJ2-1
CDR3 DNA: TGTGCCAGCGTAGCCGCTGTTGGGTCCCGGCAGTTCTTC
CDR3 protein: CASVAAVGSRQFF

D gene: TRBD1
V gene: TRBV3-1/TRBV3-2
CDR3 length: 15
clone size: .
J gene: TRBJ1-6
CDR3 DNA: TGTGCCAGCAGCCAAGGGACAGGGGTTAATTCACCCCTCCACTTT
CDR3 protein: CASSQGTGVNSPLHF

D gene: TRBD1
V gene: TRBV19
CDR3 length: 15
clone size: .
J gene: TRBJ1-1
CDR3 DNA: TGTGCCAGTAGGCTTACAGGGGCTGGGAACACTGAAGCTTTCTTT
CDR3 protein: CASRLTGAGNTEAFF